This is a list of T cell receptor beta chains from one sample in a study of T cells in localized non-small cell lung cancer. Using immunoSEQ multiplex PCR, the repertoire was profiled, and TCRdb retains in-frame clones only, with some absent. The table lists more than 2,500 clones, about 23% of them singletons. The source was lung tumor tissue, collected before any cancer treatment. The source is a man aged 35 to 69 with stage I lung adenocarcinoma. CDR3s include the opening cysteine and the closing phenylalanine or tryptophan. The D gene is left open where the match is weak. Clone size is shown for a subset of rows, as once, few, many or a class of expanded clone.

cdr3_length	v_call	d_call	j_call	clone_size	cdr3_nt	cdr3_aa
12	TRBV28	TRBD1	TRBJ1-2	few	TGTGCCAACAGGGGAGCTAACTATGGCTACACCTTC	CANRGANYGYTF
15	TRBV23-1	.	TRBJ2-7	once	TGCGCCAGCAGTCAATCCACAGGTAGAACGTACGAGCAGTACTTC	CASSQSTGRTYEQYF
14	TRBV6-8	TRBD1	TRBJ2-7	.	TGTGCCAGCAACCTACCGGGACAGTTCTACGAGCAGTACTTC	CASNLPGQFYEQYF
15	TRBV11-3	.	TRBJ1-3	.	TGTGCCAGCAGCTTAGAAGGCGGGGCTGGAAACACCATATATTTT	CASSLEGGAGNTIYF
14	TRBV5-1	.	TRBJ2-1	.	TGCGCCAGCAGCTCCCAATCTTTCGGGGATGAGCAGTTCTTC	CASSSQSFGDEQFF
16	TRBV6-8	TRBD2	TRBJ2-1	medium-sized	TGTGCCATCAGCCTATCTAGCGGGAGTTCATACAATGAGCAGTTCTTC	CAISLSSGSSYNEQFF
16	TRBV12-5	.	TRBJ1-3	few	TGTGCCAGCGGGCATCGGGGGGGGTTTTTCGGAAACACCATATATTTT	CASGHRGGFFGNTIYF
16	TRBV19	.	TRBJ2-2	.	TGTGCCAGTAGTAGGGGCAGATCAGCTATTACCGGGGAGCTGTTTTTT	CASSRGRSAITGELFF
16	TRBV25-1	.	TRBJ2-3	.	TGTGCCACCGGTCGGGAATTCCTAGGGAAGCCAGATACGCAGTATTTT	CATGREFLGKPDTQYF
14	TRBV11-3	TRBD1	TRBJ1-2	few	TGTGCCAGCAGCTGGGGACAGCCTAACTATGGCTACACCTTC	CASSWGQPNYGYTF
14	TRBV11-3	TRBD1	TRBJ1-2	few	TGTGCCAGCAGCTTGAGTTTAGGGGGCGATGGCTACACCTTC	CASSLSLGGDGYTF
12	TRBV6-8	.	TRBJ2-6	.	TGTGCCAGCCGGTACGGGGCCAACGTCCTGACTTTC	CASRYGANVLTF
13	TRBV23-1	.	TRBJ1-6	many	TGCGCCAGCACCGACCCCTGGGGGTCACCCCTCCACTTT	CASTDPWGSPLHF
16	TRBV12-5	TRBD1	TRBJ1-6	.	TGTGCTAGTGGTACCGACAGGGGCTCCTATAATTCACCCCTCCACTTT	CASGTDRGSYNSPLHF
14	TRBV10-2	.	TRBJ1-1	.	TGCGCCAGCAGTGTTAACTTCATGAACACTGAAGCTTTCTTT	CASSVNFMNTEAFF
11	TRBV19	.	TRBJ1-1	few	TGTGCCAGTAGATCCAAAACTGAAGCTTTCTTT	CASRSKTEAFF
14	TRBV19	.	TRBJ1-6	.	TGTGCCAGTAGTATCCCTCAGCAGGGAATGCCCCTCCACTTT	CASSIPQQGMPLHF
15	TRBV11-3	.	TRBJ1-4	few	TGTGCCAGCGGCCGGACGACAGGCGGAAATGAAAAACTGTTTTTT	CASGRTTGGNEKLFF
13	TRBV6-8	TRBD1	TRBJ1-2	few	TGTGCCAGCAGGCCGGGACAGGGGCATGGCTACACCTTC	CASRPGQGHGYTF
17	TRBV19	.	TRBJ2-3	.	TGTGCCAGTAGTCTCCGCACCGTTTTATCTAGCACAGATACGCAGTATTTT	CASSLRTVLSSTDTQYF
12	TRBV6-8	.	TRBJ2-3	medium-sized	TGTGCCAGCAGTGATTATCCAGATACGCAGTATTTT	CASSDYPDTQYF
15	TRBV11-3	TRBD2	TRBJ2-3	medium-sized	TGTGCCAGCGGGATAGCGGGAACCTTCACAGATACGCAGTATTTT	CASGIAGTFTDTQYF
20	TRBV11-3	TRBD1	TRBJ2-1	few	TGTGCCAGCAGCGTCGGACAGGGTCTCCTCTGGGACGGCTCCTACAATGAGCAGTTCTTC	CASSVGQGLLWDGSYNEQFF
14	TRBV11-3	.	TRBJ2-7	few	TGTGCCAGCAGCGCCAACAGGGATAGCTACGAGCAGTACTTC	CASSANRDSYEQYF
13	TRBV6-8	.	TRBJ1-2	few	TGTGCCAGCAGTGTCGGCAGGGAGTATGGCTACACCTTC	CASSVGREYGYTF
15	TRBV11-3	.	TRBJ2-3	few	TGTGCCAGCAGCTTTAGTCCCGGGGCTGCGGATACGCAGTATTTT	CASSFSPGAADTQYF
14	TRBV12-5	TRBD1	TRBJ2-5	.	TGTGCTAGTGGGCCAAAGACAGGGGTGGAGACCCAGTACTTC	CASGPKTGVETQYF
15	TRBV6-8	.	TRBJ2-3	.	TGTGCCAGCAGTATCCCGGGCTTCGAGGGAGATACGCAGTATTTT	CASSIPGFEGDTQYF
19	TRBV15	TRBD1	TRBJ1-2	.	TGTGCCACCAGCAGAGATATTGGGGTAGGGGGCGAGGGGAACTATGGCTACACCTTC	CATSRDIGVGGEGNYGYTF
15	TRBV12-5	.	TRBJ1-5	.	TGTGCTAGTGGTTTCGGCCATTATAGCAATCAGCCCCAGCATTTT	CASGFGHYSNQPQHF
14	TRBV9	TRBD2	TRBJ2-7	few	TGTGCCAGCAGTGAAGTCCTAGCGGGTTACGAGCAGTACTTC	CASSEVLAGYEQYF
17	TRBV9	.	TRBJ1-1	.	TGTGCCAGCAGCGCCCAACCGTTGGACAGTCCGAGGGCTGAAGCTTTCTTT	CASSAQPLDSPRAEAFF
15	TRBV11-3	TRBD2	TRBJ2-7	medium-sized	TGTGCCAGCAGCTTAGTTTTGAGTTCGGGGGGAGAGCAGTACTTC	CASSLVLSSGGEQYF
14	TRBV5-1	TRBD2	TRBJ2-1	.	TGCGCCAGCAACATCGGAGCGGGAGCGAATGAGCAGTTCTTC	CASNIGAGANEQFF
14	TRBV18	.	TRBJ1-2	.	TGTGCCAGCTCACCATCCCCAATTAACTATGGCTACACCTTC	CASSPSPINYGYTF
13	TRBV7-1	.	TRBJ2-5	.	TGTGCCAGCAGCAGGGGACGGCAAGAGACCCAGTACTTC	CASSRGRQETQYF
16	TRBV6-8	.	TRBJ1-5	few	TGTGCCAGCAGTTACTCTGGCAGGCTCGAAGGGCAGCCCCAGCATTTT	CASSYSGRLEGQPQHF
16	TRBV23-1	.	TRBJ1-5	few	TGCGCCAGCAGTCAATCTGCGGGGGGCAACAATCAGCCCCAGCATTTT	CASSQSAGGNNQPQHF
14	TRBV11-3	.	TRBJ2-7	medium-sized	TGTGCCAGCAGCCCCCAGACAGTCAGCTACGAGCAGTACTTC	CASSPQTVSYEQYF
15	TRBV6-8	.	TRBJ2-7	medium-sized	TGTGCCAGCAGTTTCGTTCAGACTGGGACCTACGAGCAGTACTTC	CASSFVQTGTYEQYF
12	TRBV30	.	TRBJ2-3	large	TGTGCCTGGGGGGCTTACACAGATACGCAGTATTTT	CAWGAYTDTQYF